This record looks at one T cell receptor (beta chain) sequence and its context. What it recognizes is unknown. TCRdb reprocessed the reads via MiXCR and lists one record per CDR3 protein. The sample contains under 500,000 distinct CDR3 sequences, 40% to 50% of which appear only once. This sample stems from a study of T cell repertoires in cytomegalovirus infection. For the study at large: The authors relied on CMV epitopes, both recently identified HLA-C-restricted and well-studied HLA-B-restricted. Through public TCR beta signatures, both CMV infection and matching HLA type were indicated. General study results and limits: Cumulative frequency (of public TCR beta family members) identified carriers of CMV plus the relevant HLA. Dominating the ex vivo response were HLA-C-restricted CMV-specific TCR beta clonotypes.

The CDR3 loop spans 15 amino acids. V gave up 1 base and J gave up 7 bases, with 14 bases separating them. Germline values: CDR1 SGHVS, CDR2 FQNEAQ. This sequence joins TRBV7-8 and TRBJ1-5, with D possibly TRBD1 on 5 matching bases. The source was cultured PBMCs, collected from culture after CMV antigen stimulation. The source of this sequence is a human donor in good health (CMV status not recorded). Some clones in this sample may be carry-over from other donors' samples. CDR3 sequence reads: CASSLVGVAGQPQHF. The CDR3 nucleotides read TGTGCCAGCAGCTTAGTAGGGGTCGCGGGCCAGCCCCAGCATTTT.